This is a list of T cell receptor beta chains from one sample in a study of control samples from healthy donors and cancer patients. The assay was immunoSEQ multiplex PCR, and TCRdb's table has in-frame clones only and misses some. The sample yields about 55,000 clones, roughly 90% seen once. Material: blood. The source of these receptors is a man in his forties or fifties in good health. The CDR3 runs from the conserved cysteine through the conserved F or W. Fields, in order: clone size, V gene, D gene, J gene, CDR3 DNA, CDR3 protein. D genes are given only for firm matches. Size values are once, few and many counts, or a class for expanded clones, and some rows have none.

abundance: -; v_gene: TRBV3-1/TRBV3-2; d_gene: -; j_gene: TRBJ1-4; CDR3nt: TGTGCCAGCAGCCAGAGCGCAACTAATGAAAAACTGTTTTTT; CDR3aa: CASSQSATNEKLFF
abundance: -; v_gene: TRBV28; d_gene: -; j_gene: TRBJ1-3; CDR3nt: TGTGCCAGCAGTTTAACAGGTCCAAGCTCTGGAAACACCATATATTTT; CDR3aa: CASSLTGPSSGNTIYF
abundance: -; v_gene: TRBV27; d_gene: TRBD1; j_gene: TRBJ2-7; CDR3nt: TGTGCCAGCAGGGCGAGTCGGACAGGGGAGGGCGAGCAGTACTTC; CDR3aa: CASRASRTGEGEQYF
abundance: -; v_gene: TRBV24-1; d_gene: TRBD1; j_gene: TRBJ1-2; CDR3nt: TGTGCCACCAGTGGATTCGGATACAGGGGGCGTATTGGCTACACCTTC; CDR3aa: CATSGFGYRGRIGYTF
abundance: -; v_gene: TRBV5-5; d_gene: -; j_gene: TRBJ1-5; CDR3nt: TGTGCCAGCAGCCCTTCAAAGGACAATCAGCCCCAGCATTTT; CDR3aa: CASSPSKDNQPQHF
abundance: -; v_gene: TRBV19; d_gene: -; j_gene: TRBJ2-7; CDR3nt: TGTGCCAGTAGTACCGCCAGGCAGACCTACGAGCAGTACTTC; CDR3aa: CASSTARQTYEQYF
abundance: -; v_gene: TRBV5-4; d_gene: -; j_gene: TRBJ2-7; CDR3nt: TGTGCCAGCAGCTTGGGGGGAACTTCCTACGAGCAGTACTTC; CDR3aa: CASSLGGTSYEQYF
abundance: -; v_gene: TRBV7-9; d_gene: -; j_gene: TRBJ2-5; CDR3nt: TGTGCCAGCAGCTTAGCGGCAGCCCAAGAGACCCAGTACTTC; CDR3aa: CASSLAAAQETQYF
abundance: -; v_gene: TRBV7-2; d_gene: -; j_gene: TRBJ2-5; CDR3nt: TGTGCCAGCAGCTCACAATTAAAGGAGACCCAGTACTTC; CDR3aa: CASSSQLKETQYF
abundance: -; v_gene: TRBV24-1; d_gene: TRBD2; j_gene: TRBJ2-1; CDR3nt: TGTGCCACCAGTGATCCCTTGCAGTCCGCGACTAGCGGGAGTGAAAATGAGCAGTTCTTC; CDR3aa: CATSDPLQSATSGSENEQFF
abundance: -; v_gene: TRBV6-5; d_gene: -; j_gene: TRBJ2-7; CDR3nt: TGTGCCAGCCGGGTCCCCCCCAACGAGCAGTACTTC; CDR3aa: CASRVPPNEQYF
abundance: -; v_gene: TRBV11-3; d_gene: TRBD2; j_gene: TRBJ2-3; CDR3nt: TGTGCCAGCAGCTTAATGTCTAGCGGGGCCACAGATACGCAGTATTTT; CDR3aa: CASSLMSSGATDTQYF
abundance: -; v_gene: TRBV28; d_gene: TRBD1; j_gene: TRBJ1-5; CDR3nt: TGTGCCAGCAGGGCCGGGACAGGGGATAGCAATCAGCCCCAGCATTTT; CDR3aa: CASRAGTGDSNQPQHF
abundance: -; v_gene: TRBV28; d_gene: -; j_gene: TRBJ1-3; CDR3nt: TGTGCCAGCAGTCCCGGGGGGCTCGCTGGAAACACCATATATTTT; CDR3aa: CASSPGGLAGNTIYF
abundance: -; v_gene: TRBV9; d_gene: -; j_gene: TRBJ2-2; CDR3nt: TGTGCCAGCAGCCAGACCGGAGACTGGACCGGGGAGCTGTTTTTT; CDR3aa: CASSQTGDWTGELFF
abundance: -; v_gene: TRBV7-2; d_gene: -; j_gene: TRBJ2-3; CDR3nt: TGTGCCAGCAGCTTAGCGGCCCCCCCAAACACAGATACGCAGTATTTT; CDR3aa: CASSLAAPPNTDTQYF
abundance: -; v_gene: TRBV19; d_gene: TRBD1; j_gene: TRBJ1-2; CDR3nt: TGTGCCAGTAGGAACAGGGGCGACTATGGCTACACCTTC; CDR3aa: CASRNRGDYGYTF
abundance: once; v_gene: TRBV6-5; d_gene: TRBD2; j_gene: TRBJ2-5; CDR3nt: TGTGCCAGCAGTCAGGGAGGGCGGGAGACCCAGTACTTC; CDR3aa: CASSQGGRETQYF
abundance: few; v_gene: TRBV28; d_gene: -; j_gene: TRBJ1-1; CDR3nt: TGTGCCAGCAGTTTGAGGGAGCGAGACACTGAAGCTTTCTTT; CDR3aa: CASSLRERDTEAFF
abundance: once; v_gene: TRBV19; d_gene: -; j_gene: TRBJ1-4; CDR3nt: TGTGCCACCCGAACGACAGGTATTGACGAAAAACTGTTTTTT; CDR3aa: CATRTTGIDEKLFF